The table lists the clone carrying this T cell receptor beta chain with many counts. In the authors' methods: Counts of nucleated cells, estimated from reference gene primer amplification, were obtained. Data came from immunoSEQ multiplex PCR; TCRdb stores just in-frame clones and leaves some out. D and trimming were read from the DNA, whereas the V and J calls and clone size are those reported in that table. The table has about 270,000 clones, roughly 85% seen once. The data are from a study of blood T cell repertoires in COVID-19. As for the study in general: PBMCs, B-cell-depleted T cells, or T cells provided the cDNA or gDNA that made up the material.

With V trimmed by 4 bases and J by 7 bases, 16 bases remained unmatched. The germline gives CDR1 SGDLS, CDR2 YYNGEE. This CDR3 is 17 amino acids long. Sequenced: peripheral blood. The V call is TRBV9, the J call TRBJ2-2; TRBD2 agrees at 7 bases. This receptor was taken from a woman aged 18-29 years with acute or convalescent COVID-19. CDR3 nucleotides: TGTGCCAGCAGCCCCCGGACCGGCGGGAGAGAAAGCGGGGAGCTGTTTTTT. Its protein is CASSPRTGGRESGELFF.